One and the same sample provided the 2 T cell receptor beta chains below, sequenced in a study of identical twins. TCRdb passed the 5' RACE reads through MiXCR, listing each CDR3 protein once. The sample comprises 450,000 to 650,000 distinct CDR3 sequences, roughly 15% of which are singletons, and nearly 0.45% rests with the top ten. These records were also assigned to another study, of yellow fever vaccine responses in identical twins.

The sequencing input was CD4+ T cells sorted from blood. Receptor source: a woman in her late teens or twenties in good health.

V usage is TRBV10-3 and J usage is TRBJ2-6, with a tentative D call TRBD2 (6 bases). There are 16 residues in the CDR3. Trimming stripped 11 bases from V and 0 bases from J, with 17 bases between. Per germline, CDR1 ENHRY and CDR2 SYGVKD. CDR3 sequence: CASRGSALSGANVLTF. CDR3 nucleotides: TGTGCCTCTCGGGGGAGCGCCCTCTCTGGGGCCAACGTCCTGACTTTC.

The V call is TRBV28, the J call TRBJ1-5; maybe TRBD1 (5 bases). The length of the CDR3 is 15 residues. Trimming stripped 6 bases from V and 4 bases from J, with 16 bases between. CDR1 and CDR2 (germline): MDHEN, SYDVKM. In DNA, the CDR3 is TGTGCCAGCAGCCGAGGACAAGTGGCAAATCAGCCCCAGCATTTT. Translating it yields CASSRGQVANQPQHF.